Shown below are 27 T cell receptor beta chains from a single sample sequenced in a study of cytomegalovirus exposure and HLA in healthy donors. PCR was performed using 60 Vbeta and 13 Jbeta primers. Only in-frame clones appear in the TCRdb table, and some are missing; sequencing was by immunoSEQ multiplex PCR. This sample has tens of thousands of clones; 66% occur once, and the top ten carry less than 20%. The sequenced sample was PBMCs. The receptors here all came from a man between 45 and 60 years old in good health and CMV-seropositive.

The chain carries TRBV1 and TRBJ2-5; the D call of TRBD2 is as the table states it, not checked on the DNA. TRBV1 is reported as a pseudogene. There are 17 residues in the CDR3. The DNA of the CDR3 is TGCACCAGCTCGGGGGGACTAGCGGGGGGATTCCCGGAGACCCAGTACTTC. Translating gives CTSSGGLAGGFPETQYF.

This chain connects TRBV6-5 to TRBJ1-2; D ambiguous. CDR3 length equals 16 residues. V lost 0 bases and J lost 10, with 21 bases in between. Germline values: CDR1 MNHEY, CDR2 SVGAGI. The CDR3 sequence: CASSYSIAAGVRDYTF. The DNA of the CDR3 is TGTGCCAGCAGTTACTCGATAGCTGCGGGAGTACGCGACTACACCTTC.

The chain carries TRBV5-4 and TRBJ1-6; the D gene is possibly TRBD1 (5 bases). Germline V gives CDR1 SGHNT, CDR2 YYREEE (reference sequence). The CDR3 has 15 amino acids. Trimming removed 3 bases from V and 14 bases from J, with 21 bases in between. CDR3 sequence reads: CASSSKIGPREALHF. As DNA, the CDR3 is TGTGCCAGCAGCTCGAAAATTGGTCCCAGGGAGGCCCTCCACTTT.

With regard to this clone: At one of its ends the junction is not consistent with the germline gene, which may arise from a read error. The V and J genes are TRBV2 and TRBJ1-2; D might be TRBD1 (6 bases). This CDR3 is built from 12 residues. The germline gives CDR1 SNHLY, CDR2 FYNNEI. The CDR3 DNA sequence: TGTGGCTCCGGGACACAGAACTCTGGCTACACCTTC. Protein sequence: CGSGTQNSGYTF.

This clone came up a few times. The V and J genes are TRBV7-3 and TRBJ2-1; 10 positions agree with TRBD1. There are 15 residues in the CDR3. V gave up 1 base and J gave up 8 bases; unmatched junction bases: 5. CDR1 is SGHTA, CDR2 FQGTGA, per germline. The CDR3 protein is CASSLMGQGSDEQFF. As DNA, the CDR3 is TGTGCCAGCAGCTTAATGGGACAGGGGAGCGATGAGCAGTTCTTC.

The chain combines TRBV6-4 with TRBJ2-6; 8 bases align to TRBD1. CDR3 size: 16 residues. CDR1 is MRHNA, CDR2 SNTAGT, per germline. V was clipped by 6 bases and J by 8 bases; unmatched bases: 12. The CDR3 reads CASSLSGTGHPNVLTF. The CDR3 region has the DNA TGTGCCAGCAGCCTCTCAGGGACAGGTCATCCCAACGTCCTGACTTTC.

The V call is TRBV4-2, the J call TRBJ1-5, with TRBD1 matching 8 bases. From germline, CDR1 is LGHNA and CDR2 YNFKEQ. Losses at the gene ends were 0 bases for V and 2 bases for J; bases not matched to a gene: 6. The CDR3 is 17 amino acids. The CDR3 nucleotides are TGTGCCAGCAGCCAAGATCTGACAGGGGAGGGCAATCAGCCCCAGCATTTT. This translates into CASSQDLTGEGNQPQHF.

V usage is TRBV29-1 and J usage is TRBJ1-4; D may be TRBD1 (5 bases). Germline CDR1 and CDR2: SQVTM and ANQGSEA. The CDR3 length is 13 residues. The ends were cut back, 1 base at V and 3 bases at J, with 6 bases in the middle. The chain's CDR3 is CSVEGQPNEKLFF. The CDR3 DNA reads as TGCAGCGTTGAAGGACAGCCTAATGAAAAACTGTTTTTT.

CDR3 protein: CASSLAHLNTEAFF. CDR3 coding DNA: TGTGCCAGCAGCTTAGCACATTTGAACACTGAAGCTTTCTTT. The V gene is TRBV7-6, the J gene TRBJ1-1; D remains ambiguous. The CDR3 consists of 14 residues. Germline CDR1 reads SGHVS; CDR2 reads FNYEAQ. The V and J ends lost 0 bases and 0 bases respectively, with 5 bases between them.

The V call is TRBV6-5, the J call TRBJ2-7, with TRBD1 as a possible D gene (6 bases). Germline loops: CDR1 MNHEY, CDR2 SVGAGI. CDR3 length: 13 amino acids. V was pared by 7 bases and J by 2 bases, with 12 bases between. The CDR3, as DNA: TGTGCCAGCATCTCGGACAGTCCCTACGAGCAGTACTTC. It specifies CASISDSPYEQYF.

Remarks on this clone: At one of its ends the junction is not consistent with the germline gene, which may arise from a read error. Within the sample, other DNA sequences also encode this same CDR3. The chain is built from TRBV2 and TRBJ1-2; D remains unclear. Per the germline V gene, CDR1 is SNHLY and CDR2 is FYNNEI. The length of the CDR3 is 13 residues. CDR3 in DNA: TGCGCCAGCAGTAAGGAGGGATCGTATGGCTACACCTTC. As protein: CASSKEGSYGYTF.

This clone was recorded a few times. The genes are TRBV7-2 and TRBJ1-1; tentative D call: TRBD1 (5 bases). CDR3 size: 12 residues. The germline V gene has CDR1 SGHTA and CDR2 FQGNSA. V was pared by 4 bases and J by 4 bases, with 7 bases between. For the CDR3, the DNA is TGTGCCAGCAGCTACGACAGCACTGAAGCTTTCTTT. This codes for CASSYDSTEAFF. Using reference TRBV7-2 and TRBJ1-1 for the parts outside the CDR3, the full variable domain is GAGVSQSPSNKVTEKGKDVELRCDPISGHTALYWYRQSLGQGLEFLIYFQGNSAPDKSGLPSDRFSAERTGGSVSTLTIQRTQQEDSAVYLCASSYDSTEAFFGQGTRLTVV.

The table lists this clone with a few counts. V usage is TRBV6-5 and J usage is TRBJ1-2, with 7 bases matching TRBD1. The CDR3 is 13 residues long. V was pared by 6 bases and J by 8 bases, with 9 bases of the junction left unmatched. From germline, CDR1 is MNHEY and CDR2 SVGAGI. In DNA, the CDR3 is TGTGCCAGCAGGCTCTCGACAGGGAAAGGCTACACCTTC. It translates to CASRLSTGKGYTF.

The chain couples TRBV6-5 to TRBJ1-4; maybe TRBD1 (5 bases). V lost 2 bases and J 5 bases, leaving 15 bases between the germline ends. CDR3 length: 16 residues. Germline V gives CDR1 MNHEY, CDR2 SVGAGI. The CDR3 spells CASSYRTPILNEKLFF. DNA of the CDR3: TGTGCCAGCAGTTACCGGACACCAATTCTCAATGAAAAACTGTTTTTT.

The rearrangement links TRBV6-5 to TRBJ1-3, with D unclear. CDR1 is MNHEY, CDR2 SVGAGI, per germline. The V and J ends lost 0 bases and 1 base respectively, with 10 bases between them. The CDR3 has 16 amino acids. The CDR3: CASSYSMDYSGNTIYF. The DNA of the CDR3 is TGTGCCAGCAGTTACTCGATGGACTATTCTGGAAACACCATATATTTT.

J is TRBJ1-1 and V is TRBV5-4, with TRBD1 matching over 7 bases. Germline loops: CDR1 SGHNT, CDR2 YYREEE (reference sequence). The CDR3 loop spans 15 amino acids. V shed 3 bases, J shed 3 bases, and the junction held 8 bases outside the gene matches. The CDR3 here is CASSSKKDRDTEAFF. In DNA, the CDR3 is TGTGCCAGCAGCTCCAAGAAAGACAGGGACACTGAAGCTTTCTTT.

The CDR3, as DNA: TGTGCCAGCGGACTAGCTAGCTTGGCCTACAATGAGCAGTTCTTC. Encoded protein: CASGLASLAYNEQFF. V gene TRBV6-6 combines with J gene TRBJ2-1, with 8 bases fitting TRBD2. The CDR3 totals 15 residues. Germline-derived CDR1 and CDR2 are MNHNY and SVGAGI (reference sequence). J was trimmed by 2 bases and V by 8 bases; bases with no gene match: 8.

Within the sample, this clone is large. This chain joins TRBV7-6 and TRBJ2-7, with D unclear. The germline gives CDR1 SGHVS, CDR2 FNYEAQ. The CDR3 sequence is 13 residues long. Trimming shortened V by 1 base and J by 3 bases, and 7 bases separated the two germline ends. CDR3 residues: CASSLGPNYEQYF. CDR3 coding DNA: TGTGCCAGCAGCTTAGGGCCAAACTACGAGCAGTACTTC.

The chain links TRBV10-2 to TRBJ2-5; D is possibly TRBD1 (5 bases). V was pared by 7 bases and J by 2 bases, with 11 bases between. The CDR3 length is 13 residues. CDR1 and CDR2 (germline): WSHSY, SAAADI. The CDR3 loop is CASTFDRQETQYF. CDR3 in DNA: TGCGCCAGCACCTTCGACAGACAAGAGACCCAGTACTTC.

The chain employs TRBV6-5 and TRBJ1-2; TRBD1 aligns across 8 bases. Trimming removed 5 bases from V and 8 bases from J; junction bases left unmatched: 13. Germline loops: CDR1 MNHEY, CDR2 SVGAGI. This CDR3 spans 15 amino acids. This chain's CDR3 is CASSGGQAPNRGYTF. The CDR3, as DNA: TGTGCCAGCAGTGGGGGACAGGCGCCGAATCGGGGCTACACCTTC.

This clone was seen a handful of times. The gene calls are TRBV27 and TRBJ2-7; a weak D match, TRBD2 (6 bases). This CDR3 comprises 13 residues. V lost 8 bases to trimming and J lost 2 bases, with 13 bases between them. Germline values: CDR1 MNHEY, CDR2 SMNVEV (reference sequence). The CDR3 bases are TGTGCCAGCGCGAGCGGGTTACCCTACGAGCAGTACTTC. Translating it yields CASASGLPYEQYF.

This clone is labeled medium-sized. The CDR3 protein is CASSQERGQGAWGYTF. The DNA for the CDR3 is TGCGCCAGCAGCCAAGAACGTGGGCAGGGGGCTTGGGGCTACACCTTC. This sequence joins TRBV4-3 and TRBJ1-2, with TRBD1 matching 8 bases. The germline CDR1 and CDR2 sequences are LGHNA and YSLEER. The CDR3 is 16 amino acids. The J segment lost 8 bases and the V segment lost 0 bases, leaving 11 bases of the junction unmatched.

This clone has just a few counts. The chain joins TRBV10-3 to TRBJ1-4; D possibly corresponds to TRBD1 (6 bases). Germline loops: CDR1 ENHRY, CDR2 SYGVKD. This CDR3 has 14 amino acids. The germline V and J ends were trimmed by 6 bases and 4 bases, with 12 bases remaining between them. The CDR3 DNA reads as TGTGCCATCAGGGAGGGACAAATTAATGAAAAACTGTTTTTT. This codes for CAIREGQINEKLFF.

The chain couples TRBV29-1 to TRBJ2-3, with 7 bases identical to TRBD2. The CDR3 is made up of 15 amino acids. Germline CDR1 and CDR2: SQVTM and ANQGSEA. The V gene end was trimmed by 7 bases and the J gene end by 2 bases; junction bases not matched to a gene: 12. CDR3 nucleotides: TGCAGCGCTAGGGAGGGTACCCACTACACAGATACGCAGTATTTT. Translated: CSAREGTHYTDTQYF.

This rearrangement joins TRBV5-6 to TRBJ2-5; the D gene is possibly TRBD1 (6 bases). The CDR3 is made up of 13 amino acids. The V end was cut by 1 base, the J end by 4 bases, with 8 bases between. CDR1 and CDR2 from the germline V gene are SGHDT and YYEEEE. The CDR3 protein is CASSLQGIETQYF. As DNA, the CDR3 is TGTGCCAGCAGCTTGCAGGGGATAGAGACCCAGTACTTC.

This clone was counted only a few times. V and J are TRBV10-3 and TRBJ1-1; possibly TRBD1 for D (6 bases). CDR3 length: 13 residues. Germline V gene lookup returns CDR1 ENHRY and CDR2 SYGVKD. The V and J ends lost 3 bases and 3 bases respectively, with 8 bases between them. The CDR3 sequence is CAISDGGHTEAFF. CDR3 nucleotides: TGTGCCATCAGTGACGGGGGGCACACTGAAGCTTTCTTT.

V usage is TRBV4-3 and J usage is TRBJ1-4; 7 bases agree with TRBD1. The CDR3 extends over 15 amino acids. The V gene end was trimmed by 5 bases and the J gene end by 7 bases; junction bases not matched to a gene: 10. The V gene's germline CDR1 is LGHNA and CDR2 YSLEER. The CDR3 sequence: CASSIQKGAGEKLFF. The DNA for the CDR3 is TGCGCCAGCAGCATACAGAAGGGGGCTGGTGAAAAACTGTTTTTT.